The 19 T cell receptor beta chains below were found in one sample sequenced in a study of Ad26.COV2.S vaccination and SARS-CoV-2 variants. The treatment here: around 19 received Ad26.COV2.S at low or high dose, single or two shots; several received placebo; per-sample allocation not given. Day 63 after the first injection of vaccine or placebo was the sampling time. The repertoire was sequenced with immunoSEQ multiplex PCR; TCRdb's copy has only in-frame clones and lacks some. The repertoire holds approximately 240,000 clones, with approximately 88% as singletons. This specimen was peripheral blood, taken in a trial of Ad26.COV2.S vaccine versus placebo. The receptors derive from a person between 18 and 60 years old who received the Ad26.COV2.S COVID-19 vaccine or a placebo.

The V gene is TRBV5-1, the J gene TRBJ2-7; no definite D call. The V gene lost 0 bases and the J gene lost 5 bases, with 12 bases spanning the gap. Germline V gene data show CDR1 as SGHRS and CDR2 as YFSETQ. The CDR3 totals 14 residues. CDR3 residues: CASSLDLRSNEQYF. The CDR3 nucleotides are TGCGCCAGCAGCTTGGACTTACGGTCAAACGAGCAGTACTTC.

Concerning this clone: The junction departs from the called germline gene at one end, perhaps through a read error. The chain couples TRBV30 to TRBJ2-3; no definite D call. The V gene's germline CDR1 is GTSNPN and CDR2 SVGIG (reference sequence). The CDR3 contains 14 residues. Written as DNA, the CDR3 is TGTGCCTGGAGTGTACTCGGGCCCCCAGACACGCAGTATTTT. The encoded protein is CAWSVLGPPDTQYF. The whole variable domain, remainder taken from reference TRBV30 and TRBJ2-3, is SQTIHQWPATLVQPVGSPLSLECTVEGTSNPNLYWYRQAAGRGLQLLFYSVGIGQISSEVPQNLSASRPQDRQFILSSKKLLLSDSGFYLCAWSVLGPPDTQYFGPGTRLTVL.

V gene TRBV7-2 combines with J gene TRBJ2-6, with a possible D match to TRBD1 (5 bases). The CDR3 has 14 residues. Germline-derived CDR1 and CDR2 are SGHTA and FQGNSA. Trimming removed 5 bases from V and 4 bases from J, with 9 bases in between. The chain's CDR3 is CASSTRAGANVLTF. Here the CDR3 DNA reads TGTGCCAGCAGCACCAGGGCAGGGGCCAACGTCCTGACTTTC.

This chain uses TRBV28 with TRBJ2-7; TRBD1 matches at 7 bases. Germline values: CDR1 MDHEN, CDR2 SYDVKM. With 2 bases clipped from V and 0 bases from J, the junction kept 16 bases outside the gene matches. The CDR3 consists of 19 residues. CDR3 in amino acids: CASSLPGQPFRAFSYEQYF. The DNA of the CDR3 is TGTGCCAGCAGTTTACCGGGACAGCCCTTCAGGGCCTTCTCCTACGAGCAGTACTTC.

The CDR3 reads CASSSISQGNTEAFF. CDR3 bases: TGCGCCAGCAGCTCCATTTCTCAGGGGAACACTGAAGCTTTCTTT. The chain recombines TRBV5-1 with TRBJ1-1; possible D gene TRBD1, 5 bases. Germline lookup yields CDR1 SGHRS and CDR2 YFSETQ. The CDR3 runs to 15 residues. Deletions cut 3 bases from V and 1 base from J, with 13 bases between.

This chain uses TRBV24-1 with TRBJ2-5, with 9 bases matching TRBD1. Germline trimming cut 5 bases from V and 2 bases from J; bases unmatched to any gene: 2. The CDR3 sequence is 14 residues long. Germline V gene data show CDR1 as KGHDR and CDR2 as SFDVKD. CDR3 sequence: CATSGGTGQETQYF. CDR3 nucleotides: TGTGCCACCAGTGGAGGGACAGGGCAAGAGACCCAGTACTTC.

This rearrangement joins TRBV12-3 or TRBV12-4 to TRBJ2-2, with D possibly matching TRBD1 (6 bases). V was trimmed by 7 bases and J by 5 bases, leaving 8 bases between them. The CDR3 runs to 12 residues. CDR3 sequence reads: CASITGTGELFF. The CDR3 nucleotides are TGTGCCAGCATTACAGGGACCGGGGAGCTGTTTTTT.

This clone was seen only a few times. The rearrangement joins TRBV20-1 to TRBJ2-7; the D is unclear. V was cut by 5 bases and J by 5 bases, with 7 bases left in between. This CDR3 has 10 residues. The germline V gene has CDR1 DFQATT and CDR2 SNEGSKA (reference sequence). The CDR3 loop reads CSALLHEQYF. Here the CDR3 DNA reads TGCAGTGCTCTCCTTCACGAGCAGTACTTC.

V gene TRBV4-1 combines with J gene TRBJ1-2; 8 bases agree with TRBD1. The germline CDR1 and CDR2 sequences are MGHRA and YSYEKL. This CDR3 contains 16 residues. V dropped 2 bases and J dropped 2; count of bases not matched to a gene: 7. The CDR3 DNA follows: TGCGCCAGCAGCCAACATAGGACAGGGTGGAACTATGGCTACACCTTC. This encodes CASSQHRTGWNYGYTF.

This chain connects TRBV7-9 to TRBJ1-4; TRBD1 might be the D (6 bases). Trimming left V 3 bases short and J 4 bases short, with 24 bases between. CDR3 length equals 19 residues. Germline CDR1 is SEHNR and CDR2 is FQNEAQ (reference sequence). CDR3 sequence (DNA): TGTGCCAGCAGCTTCCCCTTGACAGGAAGACCCGGGGGTAATGAAAAACTGTTTTTT. This encodes CASSFPLTGRPGGNEKLFF.

The chain has TRBV30 and TRBJ1-2; D unresolved. The CDR3 contains 12 residues. V shed 4 bases and J shed 10 bases, with 16 bases lying between them. Germline CDR1 GTSNPN, CDR2 SVGIG (reference sequence). The CDR3 reads CAWNHPTEDYTF. As DNA, the CDR3 is TGTGCCTGGAACCACCCTACTGAGGACTACACCTTC.

The J gene is TRBJ2-1, the V gene TRBV5-6; D is perhaps TRBD2 (6 bases). Per germline, CDR1 SGHDT and CDR2 YYEEEE. The V gene lost 5 bases and the J gene lost 9 bases, with 12 bases spanning the gap. The CDR3 length is 12 residues. CDR3 loop: CASSWAGSEQFF. CDR3 coding DNA: TGTGCCAGCAGTTGGGCGGGAAGTGAGCAGTTCTTC.

The chain uses TRBV30 and TRBJ1-5; D remains unclear. This CDR3 is built from 13 residues. Trimming removed 2 bases from V and 1 base from J, with 6 bases in between. Germline V lookup: CDR1 GTSNPN, CDR2 SVGIG (reference sequence). For the CDR3, the DNA is TGTGCCTGGAGTATACAGAGCAATCAGCCCCAGCATTTT. Protein: CAWSIQSNQPQHF.

V and J are TRBV5-1 and TRBJ1-4; TRBD1 matches 7 bases. Per the germline V gene, CDR1 is SGHRS and CDR2 is YFSETQ. The CDR3 contains 15 residues. V gave up 0 bases and J gave up 7 bases; unmatched junction bases: 6. This chain's CDR3 is CASSLDRDSIEKLFF. The CDR3 region has the DNA TGCGCCAGCAGCTTGGACCGGGACAGTATTGAAAAACTGTTTTTT. The full variable domain, its missing parts supplied by reference TRBV5-1 and TRBJ1-4, is KAGVTQTPRYLIKTRGQQVTLSCSPISGHRSVSWYQQTPGQGLQFLFEYFSETQRNKGNFPGRFSGRQFSNSRSEMNVSTLELGDSALYLCASSLDRDSIEKLFFGSGTQLSVL.

The CDR3 region is CASSPRGVGQLSTDTQYF. In DNA form, the CDR3 reads TGTGCCAGCTCACCACGGGGAGTCGGACAACTAAGCACAGATACGCAGTATTTT. The rearrangement links TRBV18 to TRBJ2-3, with D possibly called TRBD1 or TRBD2 (5 bases each). Germline values: CDR1 KGHSH, CDR2 LQKENI. The V and J ends lost 1 base and 0 bases respectively, with 17 bases between them. CDR3 length: 18 amino acids.

The gene calls are TRBV25-1 and TRBJ2-1, with D unclear. Deletions cut 0 bases from V and 5 bases from J, with 5 bases between. This CDR3 comprises 13 residues. The V gene's germline CDR1 is MGHDK and CDR2 SYGVNS. The chain's CDR3 is CASSEYANNEQFF. As DNA, the CDR3 is TGTGCCAGCAGTGAATACGCGAACAATGAGCAGTTCTTC. Combining the CDR3 with reference TRBV25-1 and TRBJ2-1 gives the whole variable domain EADIYQTPRYLVIGTGKKITLECSQTMGHDKMYWYQQDPGMELHLIHYSYGVNSTEKGDLSSESTVSRIRTEHFPLTLESARPSHTSQYLCASSEYANNEQFFGPGTRLTVL.

The chain recombines TRBV29-1 with TRBJ1-2; 10 bases align to TRBD1. The V gene's germline CDR1 is SQVTM and CDR2 ANQGSEA. V lost 5 bases, J lost 7 bases, and 4 bases stayed unmatched. The CDR3 runs to 12 residues. The CDR3 DNA reads TGCAGCGTTTGGACAGGGGGTGTTGGCTACACCTTC. Protein product: CSVWTGGVGYTF.

The rearrangement links TRBV10-3 to TRBJ1-3; TRBD1 agrees at 10 bases. V shed 3 bases and J 2 bases; nucleotides not matched to a gene: 7. The germline gives CDR1 ENHRY, CDR2 SYGVKD. CDR3 length equals 17 residues. The CDR3 DNA is TGTGCCATCAGTGACGGGACAGGGGTAATTGCTGGAAACACCATATATTTT. Translation: CAISDGTGVIAGNTIYF.

V is TRBV29-1 and J is TRBJ2-4; TRBD1 or TRBD2 may be the D gene (5 bases each). The germline CDR1 and CDR2 sequences are SQVTM and ANQGSEA. Trimming cost V 4 bases and J 0 bases, with 10 bases left between them. This CDR3 has 14 amino acids. The CDR3 nucleotides read TGCAGCGTTGTGGGGGAAGGAGCCAAAAACATTCAGTACTTC. This codes for CSVVGEGAKNIQYF. The full variable domain, rest sourced from reference TRBV29-1 and TRBJ2-4, is SAVISQKPSRDICQRGTSLTIQCQVDSQVTMMFWYRQQPGQSLTLIATANQGSEATYESGFVIDKFPISRPNLTFSTLTVSNMSPEDSSIYLCSVVGEGAKNIQYFGAGTRLSVL.